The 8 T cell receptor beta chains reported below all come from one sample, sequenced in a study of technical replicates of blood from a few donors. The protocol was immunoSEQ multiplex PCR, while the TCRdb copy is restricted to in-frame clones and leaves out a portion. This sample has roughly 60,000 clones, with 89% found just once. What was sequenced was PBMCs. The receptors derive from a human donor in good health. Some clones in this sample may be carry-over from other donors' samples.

Written as DNA, the CDR3 is TGCGCCAGCAGCCAAGGTCTCGGGACAGGAGGTATTCAGTACTTC. Residues: CASSQGLGTGGIQYF. The rearrangement links TRBV4-3 to TRBJ2-4, with 8 bases identical to TRBD1. V dropped 1 base and J dropped 10; count of bases not matched to a gene: 9. Germline V lookup: CDR1 LGHNA, CDR2 YSLEER. The CDR3 totals 15 residues.

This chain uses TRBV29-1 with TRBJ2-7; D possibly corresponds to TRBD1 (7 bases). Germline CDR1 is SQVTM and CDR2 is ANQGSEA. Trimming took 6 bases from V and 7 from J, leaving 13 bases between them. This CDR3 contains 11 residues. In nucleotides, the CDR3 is TGCAGCGTCGACAGGGCGGGAGAGCAGTACTTC. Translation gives CSVDRAGEQYF.

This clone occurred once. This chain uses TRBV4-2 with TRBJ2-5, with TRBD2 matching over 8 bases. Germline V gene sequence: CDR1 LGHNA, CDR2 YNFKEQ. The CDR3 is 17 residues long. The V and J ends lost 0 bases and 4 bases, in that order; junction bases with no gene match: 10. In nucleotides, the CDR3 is TGTGCCAGCAGCCAAGACCAATGGGGTAGCGGGGCAGAGACCCAGTACTTC. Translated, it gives CASSQDQWGSGAETQYF.

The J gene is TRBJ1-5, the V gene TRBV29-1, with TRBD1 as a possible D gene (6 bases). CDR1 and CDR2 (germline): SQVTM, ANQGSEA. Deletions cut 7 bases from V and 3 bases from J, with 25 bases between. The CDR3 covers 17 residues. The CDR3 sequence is CSAILGGAGTDNQPQHF. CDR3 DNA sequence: TGCAGCGCCATACTAGGGGGGGCCGGGACGGACAATCAGCCCCAGCATTTT.

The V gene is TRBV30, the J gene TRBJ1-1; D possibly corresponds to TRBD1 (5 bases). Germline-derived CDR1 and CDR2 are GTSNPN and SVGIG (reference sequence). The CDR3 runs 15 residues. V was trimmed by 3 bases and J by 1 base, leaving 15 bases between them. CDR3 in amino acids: CAWRVYYGGNTEAFF. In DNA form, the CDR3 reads TGTGCCTGGAGAGTGTACTACGGGGGGAACACTGAAGCTTTCTTT.

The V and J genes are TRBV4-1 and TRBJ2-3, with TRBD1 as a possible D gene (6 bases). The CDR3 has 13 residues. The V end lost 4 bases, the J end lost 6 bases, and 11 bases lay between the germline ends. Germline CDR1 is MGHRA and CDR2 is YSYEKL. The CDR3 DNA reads TGCGCCAGCAGCCGATGGACAGCCGATACGCAGTATTTT. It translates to CASSRWTADTQYF.

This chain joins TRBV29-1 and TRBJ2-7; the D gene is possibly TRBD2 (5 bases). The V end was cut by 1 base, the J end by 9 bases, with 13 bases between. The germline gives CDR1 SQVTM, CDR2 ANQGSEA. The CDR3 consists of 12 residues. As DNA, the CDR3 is TGCAGCGTTGAAGGGCCGGCTGCGGGGCAGTACTTC. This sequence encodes CSVEGPAAGQYF.

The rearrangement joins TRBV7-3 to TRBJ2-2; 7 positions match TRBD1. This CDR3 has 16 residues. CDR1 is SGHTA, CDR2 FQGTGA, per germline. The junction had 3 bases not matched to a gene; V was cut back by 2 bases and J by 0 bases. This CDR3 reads CASSLFGTANTGELFF. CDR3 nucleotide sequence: TGTGCCAGCAGCTTATTCGGGACAGCGAACACCGGGGAGCTGTTTTTT.